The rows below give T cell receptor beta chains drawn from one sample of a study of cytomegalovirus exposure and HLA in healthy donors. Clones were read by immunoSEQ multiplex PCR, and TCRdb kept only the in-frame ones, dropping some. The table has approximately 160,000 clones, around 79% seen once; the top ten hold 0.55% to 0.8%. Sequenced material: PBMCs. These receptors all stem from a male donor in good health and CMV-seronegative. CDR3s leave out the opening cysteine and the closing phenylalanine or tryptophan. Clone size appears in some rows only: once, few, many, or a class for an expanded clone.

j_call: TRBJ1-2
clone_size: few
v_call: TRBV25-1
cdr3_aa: ASSETGGGTYGYT

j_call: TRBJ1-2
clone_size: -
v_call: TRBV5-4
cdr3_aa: ASRPGTGLLGYT

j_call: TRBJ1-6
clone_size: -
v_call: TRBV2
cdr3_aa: ASSRDRGNSPLH

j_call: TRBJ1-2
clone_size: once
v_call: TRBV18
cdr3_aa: ASSQDPGLIANYGYT

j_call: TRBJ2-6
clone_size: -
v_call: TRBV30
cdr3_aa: AWRLQGLSSGANVLT

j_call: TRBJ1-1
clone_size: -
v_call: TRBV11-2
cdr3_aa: ASSLAGNTEAF

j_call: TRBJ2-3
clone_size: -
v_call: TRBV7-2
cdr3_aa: ASSPSGTSSTDTQY

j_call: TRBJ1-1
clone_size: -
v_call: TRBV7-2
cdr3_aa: ASSPRVGDTEAF

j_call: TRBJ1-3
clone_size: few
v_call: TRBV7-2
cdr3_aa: ASSAGTRISGNTIY

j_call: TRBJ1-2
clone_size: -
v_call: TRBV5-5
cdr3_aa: ASSLAGGLYGYT

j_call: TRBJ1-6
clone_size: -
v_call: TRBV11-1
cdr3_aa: ASSYGEGAAWNSPLH

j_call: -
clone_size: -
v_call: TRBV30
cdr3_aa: AWSVGVYEQY

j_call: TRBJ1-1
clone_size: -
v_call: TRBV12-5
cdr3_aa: ASGSWDNLGEAF

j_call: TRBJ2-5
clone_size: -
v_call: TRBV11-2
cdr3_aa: ASSFLPGAQY

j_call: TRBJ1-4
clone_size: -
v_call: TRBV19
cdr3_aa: ASSSATNEKLF

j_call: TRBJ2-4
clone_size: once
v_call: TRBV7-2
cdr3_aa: ASSFWRTKNIQY

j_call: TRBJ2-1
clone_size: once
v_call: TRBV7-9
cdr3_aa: SSSLGREPYNEQF

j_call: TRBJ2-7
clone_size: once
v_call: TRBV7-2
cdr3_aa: ASSLTSGDRSYEQY

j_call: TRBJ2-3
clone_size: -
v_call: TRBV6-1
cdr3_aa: AIHRTDTDTQY

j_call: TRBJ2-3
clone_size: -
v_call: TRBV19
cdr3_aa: ASRAGGRTDTQY

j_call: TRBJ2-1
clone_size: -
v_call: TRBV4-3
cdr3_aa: ASSQEGNYNEQF

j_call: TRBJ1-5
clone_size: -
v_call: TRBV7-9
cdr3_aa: ASSSDVQPQH

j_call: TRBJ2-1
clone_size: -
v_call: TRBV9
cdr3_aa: ASSGAPGRGGNEQF

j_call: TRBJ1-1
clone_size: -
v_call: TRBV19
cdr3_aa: ASSPDRGTEAF

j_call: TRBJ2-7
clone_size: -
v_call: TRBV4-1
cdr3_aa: ASSRLAGPYEQY

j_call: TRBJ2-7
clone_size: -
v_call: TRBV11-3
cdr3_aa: ASSLDMSYEQY

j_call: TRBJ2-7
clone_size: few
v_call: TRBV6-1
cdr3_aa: ASSLSGSPYEQY